This note documents a single TCR beta chain sequence. Its antigen is undetermined. The CDR3 contains 16 residues. Trimming took 2 bases from V and 4 from J, leaving 17 bases between them. Germline CDR1 reads SGHTA; CDR2 reads FQGNSA. The sample belongs to a study of blood T cells in healthy people across ages. General observations from the study: For the donors, CMV status was unknown and possibly confounded expanded clonotype changes.

It was with a sample-barcoded 5' primer and a J-beta primer mix that a second PCR of roughly 7 to 12 cycles was run. Via MiXCR, TCRdb re-called the 5' RACE reads, giving one row per CDR3 protein. The data contain hundreds of thousands of distinct CDR3 sequences, approximately 60% of them singletons. The TCR originated in a man aged 35-49 years in good health. This chain uses TRBV7-2 with TRBJ2-5; TRBD1 might be the D (6 bases). Sequencing was done on a sample of blood. This chain's CDR3 is CASSLMGAGVGETQYF. The CDR3 DNA reads TGTGCCAGCAGCTTAATGGGGGCAGGGGTAGGAGAGACCCAGTACTTC.